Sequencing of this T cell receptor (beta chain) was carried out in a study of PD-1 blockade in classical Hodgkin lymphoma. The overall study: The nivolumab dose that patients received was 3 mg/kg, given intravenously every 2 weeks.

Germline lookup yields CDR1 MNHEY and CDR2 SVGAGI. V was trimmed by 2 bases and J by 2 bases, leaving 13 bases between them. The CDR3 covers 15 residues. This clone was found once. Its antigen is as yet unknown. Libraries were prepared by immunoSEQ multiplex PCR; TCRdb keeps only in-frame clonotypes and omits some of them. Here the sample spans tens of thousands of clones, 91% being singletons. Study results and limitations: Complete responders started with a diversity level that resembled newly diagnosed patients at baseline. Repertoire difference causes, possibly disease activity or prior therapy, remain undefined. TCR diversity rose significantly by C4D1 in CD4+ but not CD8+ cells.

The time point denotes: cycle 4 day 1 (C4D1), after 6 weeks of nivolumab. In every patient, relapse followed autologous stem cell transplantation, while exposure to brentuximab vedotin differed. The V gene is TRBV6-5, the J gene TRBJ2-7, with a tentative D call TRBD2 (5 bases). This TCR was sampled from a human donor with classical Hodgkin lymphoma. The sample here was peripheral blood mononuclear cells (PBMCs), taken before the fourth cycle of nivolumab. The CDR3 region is CASSYDEGITYEQYF. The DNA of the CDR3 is TGTGCCAGCAGTTACGACGAGGGTATTACCTACGAGCAGTACTTC.